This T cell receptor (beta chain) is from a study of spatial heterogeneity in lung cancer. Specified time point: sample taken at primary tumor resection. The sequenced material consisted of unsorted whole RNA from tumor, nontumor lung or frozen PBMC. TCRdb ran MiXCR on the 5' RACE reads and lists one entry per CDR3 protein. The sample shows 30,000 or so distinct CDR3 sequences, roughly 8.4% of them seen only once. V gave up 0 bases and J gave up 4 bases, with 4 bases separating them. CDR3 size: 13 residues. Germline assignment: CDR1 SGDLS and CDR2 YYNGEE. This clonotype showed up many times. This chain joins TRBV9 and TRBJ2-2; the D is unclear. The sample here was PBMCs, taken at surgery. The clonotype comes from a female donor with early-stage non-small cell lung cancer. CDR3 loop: CASSVGPTGELFF. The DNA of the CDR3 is TGTGCCAGCAGCGTAGGACCCACCGGGGAGCTGTTTTTT.